Shown below are 18 T cell receptor beta chains from a single sample sequenced in a study of cytotoxic CD8 clonotypes in ibrutinib-treated CLL. Repertoires were generated with immunoSEQ multiplex PCR, while TCRdb's copy carries only in-frame clones and drops some. Of fewer than 300,000 clones detected, 70% to 80% appear once; the ten largest clones hold about 5.7%. The sequencing used PBMCs, collected at disease progression, from a patient treated with ibrutinib. The source of these receptors is a human donor with chronic lymphocytic leukemia.

This chain joins TRBV9 and TRBJ2-3; tentatively, D is TRBD2 (6 bases). The V and J ends lost 4 bases and 4 bases respectively, with 7 bases between them. This CDR3 region has 12 residues. Per the germline V gene, CDR1 is SGDLS and CDR2 is YYNGEE. The CDR3 reads CASSWEADTQYF. CDR3 in DNA: TGTGCCAGCAGCTGGGAGGCAGATACGCAGTATTTT.

This chain connects TRBV29-1 to TRBJ1-1, with TRBD1 as a possible D gene (5 bases). The V end was cut by 5 bases, the J end by 7 bases, with 17 bases between. CDR1 SQVTM and CDR2 ANQGSEA come from the germline V gene. The CDR3 has 13 residues. CDR3 in DNA: TGCAGCGTTTCCGGGACCCCCGGCGGTGAAGCTTTCTTT. The encoded protein is CSVSGTPGGEAFF.

The V gene is TRBV4-1, the J gene TRBJ2-7; D remains ambiguous. Germline values: CDR1 MGHRA, CDR2 YSYEKL. The CDR3 sequence is 13 residues long. Trimming took 1 base from V and 2 from J, leaving 6 bases between them. The CDR3 reads CASSQVVTYEQYF. The CDR3 nucleotides read TGCGCCAGCAGCCAAGTAGTCACCTACGAGCAGTACTTC.

The rearrangement uses TRBV9 and TRBJ2-5, with D perhaps TRBD1 (6 bases). Germline CDR1 and CDR2: SGDLS and YYNGEE. This CDR3 contains 15 residues. The germline V and J ends were trimmed by 4 bases and 1 base, with 14 bases remaining between them. This chain's CDR3 is CASSTPDSIQETQYF. The DNA of the CDR3 is TGTGCCAGCAGCACTCCGGACAGCATCCAAGAGACCCAGTACTTC.

This clone was recorded a few times. The V and J genes are TRBV6-1 and TRBJ1-2; unclear D gene. Trimming stripped 3 bases from V and 7 bases from J, with 9 bases between. There are 12 residues in the CDR3. Germline V gene sequence: CDR1 MNHNS, CDR2 SASEGT. CDR3 coding DNA: TGTGCCAGCAGTGATGTAGGAGGTGGCTACACCTTC. It translates to CASSDVGGGYTF.

CDR3 DNA sequence: TGTGCCAGCAGGTTAAGTCCCGGTCCCTCCTACGAGCAGTACTTC. Its protein is CASRLSPGPSYEQYF. The J gene is TRBJ2-7, the V gene TRBV27; D is ambiguous. The CDR3 is made up of 15 amino acids. V dropped 6 bases and J dropped 0 bases, with 15 bases sitting between them. The germline gives CDR1 MNHEY, CDR2 SMNVEV (reference sequence).

The chain combines TRBV6-5 with TRBJ2-1; D not resolved. The CDR3 loop spans 15 amino acids. V was shortened by 4 bases and J by 6 bases, with 16 bases between the two germline ends. The germline V gene has CDR1 MNHEY and CDR2 SVGAGI. CDR3 coding DNA: TGTGCCAGCAGTTTCCAATCCCCAATCCTCAATGAGCAGTTCTTC. Its protein is CASSFQSPILNEQFF.

Comments on this clone: Within the sample, other DNA sequences also encode this same CDR3. J is TRBJ2-7 and V is TRBV7-9; unclear D gene. Trimming pared 3 bases from V and 2 bases from J, leaving 11 bases between. CDR1 and CDR2 (germline): SEHNR, FQNEAQ (reference sequence). This CDR3 has 14 residues. The CDR3 loop is CASSLAGRTYEQYF. In DNA form, the CDR3 reads TGTGCCAGCAGCTTGGCCGGCAGAACCTACGAGCAGTACTTC.

This chain connects TRBV28 to TRBJ1-4; D uncertain. Germline loops: CDR1 MDHEN, CDR2 SYDVKM. Deletions cut 4 bases from V and 5 bases from J, with 11 bases between. This CDR3 has 14 residues. CDR3 residues: CASSSVPRNEKLFF. The CDR3 region has the DNA TGTGCCAGCAGTTCGGTGCCGCGGAATGAAAAACTGTTTTTT.

This chain connects TRBV5-4 to TRBJ1-2; a possible D gene is TRBD1 (6 bases). Germline V gives CDR1 SGHNT, CDR2 YYREEE (reference sequence). Trimming removed 1 base from V and 4 bases from J, with 11 bases in between. CDR3 size: 14 residues. The CDR3 region is CASSLRAGAYGYTF. CDR3 DNA sequence: TGTGCCAGCAGCTTGAGAGCAGGGGCCTATGGCTACACCTTC.

V usage is TRBV12-5 and J usage is TRBJ1-1; unclear D gene. This CDR3 is 13 amino acids long. The germline gives CDR1 LGHNT, CDR2 FRNRAP. Deletions cut 5 bases from V and 5 bases from J, with 12 bases between. DNA for the CDR3: TGTGCTAGTGGTCCGGACGGGTGGACTGAAGCTTTCTTT. Its protein product is CASGPDGWTEAFF.

This chain uses TRBV6-1 with TRBJ2-7; D remains ambiguous. The V end was cut by 7 bases, the J end by 2 bases, with 6 bases between. The CDR3 spans 11 residues. Germline lookup yields CDR1 MNHNS and CDR2 SASEGT. The CDR3 here is CASTNTYEQYF. The CDR3 nucleotides read TGTGCCAGCACGAACACCTACGAGCAGTACTTC.

The chain carries TRBV27 and TRBJ2-3; TRBD1 aligns across 7 bases. Looked up from germline, CDR1 is MNHEY and CDR2 is SMNVEV (reference sequence). The trim removed 6 bases at V and 1 base at J, leaving 13 bases unmatched. The CDR3 is 17 residues long. The CDR3 coding sequence is TGTGCCAGCAGGAAAAACCAAACAGGGGCCGGCACAGATACGCAGTATTTT. This gives the protein CASRKNQTGAGTDTQYF.

This clone was counted only a few times. CDR3 sequence: CASSFRGPTDTQYF. CDR3 coding DNA: TGTGCCAGCAGCTTTCGCGGGCCCACAGATACGCAGTATTTT. This chain uses TRBV13 with TRBJ2-3; weak D call: TRBD2 (5 bases). The CDR3 consists of 14 residues. Looked up from germline, CDR1 is PRHDT and CDR2 is FYEKMQ (reference sequence). Trimming shortened V by 3 bases and J by 2 bases, and 9 bases separated the two germline ends.

The chain uses TRBV4-1 and TRBJ2-7; D remains ambiguous. Germline V gene sequence: CDR1 MGHRA, CDR2 YSYEKL. V lost 6 bases and J 3 bases, leaving 12 bases between the germline ends. The CDR3 is 13 residues long. CDR3 protein: CASSSLVHYEQYF. The CDR3 nucleotides read TGCGCCAGCAGTTCCCTGGTACACTACGAGCAGTACTTC.

The genes are TRBV9 and TRBJ2-1; D is unclear. Germline loops: CDR1 SGDLS, CDR2 YYNGEE. The CDR3 is 15 amino acids. V dropped 0 bases and J dropped 0 bases, with 7 bases sitting between them. CDR3 bases: TGTGCCAGCAGCGTAGGAGGAACCTCCTACAATGAGCAGTTCTTC. It translates to CASSVGGTSYNEQFF.

The chain links TRBV2 to TRBJ2-7; 15 bases fit TRBD2. Germline V CDR1 and CDR2: SNHLY, FYNNEI. This CDR3 spans 18 amino acids. The V gene end was trimmed by 1 base and the J gene end by 3 bases; junction bases not matched to a gene: 7. Here the CDR3 reads CASSEEMGLAGGHYEQYF. The CDR3 coding sequence is TGTGCCAGCAGTGAAGAAATGGGACTAGCGGGGGGTCACTACGAGCAGTACTTC.

The J gene is TRBJ1-2, the V gene TRBV6-6; 10 positions match TRBD1. The junction had 7 bases not matched to a gene; V was cut back by 5 bases and J by 4 bases. Germline CDR1 reads MNHNY; CDR2 reads SVGAGI (reference sequence). CDR3 length: 15 amino acids. The CDR3 coding sequence is TGTGCCAGCAGTCACGGACAGGGGGGCAGCTATGGCTACACCTTC. Encoded protein: CASSHGQGGSYGYTF.